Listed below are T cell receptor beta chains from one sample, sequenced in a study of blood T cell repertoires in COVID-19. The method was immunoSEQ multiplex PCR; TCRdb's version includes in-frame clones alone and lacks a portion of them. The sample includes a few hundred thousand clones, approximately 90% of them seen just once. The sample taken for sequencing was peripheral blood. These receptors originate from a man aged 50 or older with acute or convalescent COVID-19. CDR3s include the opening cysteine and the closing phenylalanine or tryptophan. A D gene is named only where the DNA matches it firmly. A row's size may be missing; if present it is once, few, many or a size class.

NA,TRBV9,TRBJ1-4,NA,TGTGCCAGCAGCGCGGGGGTTGGAAGTGAAAAACTGTTTTTT,CASSAGVGSEKLFF
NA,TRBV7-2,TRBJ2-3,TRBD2,TGTGCCAGCAGGACTAGCGTTAGCACAGATACGCAGTATTTT,CASRTSVSTDTQYF
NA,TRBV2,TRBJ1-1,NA,TGTGCCAGCAGTGGACAGGTTGAAGCTTTCTTT,CASSGQVEAFF
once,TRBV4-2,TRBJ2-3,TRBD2,TGTGCCAGCAGCCGTTCTAGCGGGGGGGCCGAAGATACGCAGTATTTT,CASSRSSGGAEDTQYF
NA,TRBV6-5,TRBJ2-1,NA,TGTGCCAGCAGTTACTACTCAACGAACAATGAGCAGTTCTTC,CASSYYSTNNEQFF
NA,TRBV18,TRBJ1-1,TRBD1,TGTGCCAGCTCACCGGACAGGTCCTTGAACACTGAAGCTTTCTTT,CASSPDRSLNTEAFF
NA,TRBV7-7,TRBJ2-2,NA,TGTGCCAGCAGCTTATCGGCTGGGGTAGCGGGGGAGCTGTTTTTT,CASSLSAGVAGELFF
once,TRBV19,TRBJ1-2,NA,TGTGCCAGTAGTGACCGGGGGGGGTCCCTTAACTATGGCTACACCTTC,CASSDRGGSLNYGYTF
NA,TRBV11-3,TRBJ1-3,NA,TGTGCCAGCAGCTTAGGCAGCTCTGGAAACACCATATATTTT,CASSLGSSGNTIYF
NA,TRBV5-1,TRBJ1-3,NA,TGCGCCAGCAGCCCCGTCTCCTCTGGAAACACCATATATTTT,CASSPVSSGNTIYF
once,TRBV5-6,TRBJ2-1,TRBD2,TGTGCCAGCAGTAAGCGGGGGGGACTCAATGAGCAGTTCTTC,CASSKRGGLNEQFF
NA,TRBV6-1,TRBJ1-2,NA,TGTGCCAGCAGTGAAGGAGGGAATGGCTACACCTTC,CASSEGGNGYTF
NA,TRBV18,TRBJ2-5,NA,TGTGCCAGCTCACCAAGGCCCGGGTTAGAGGAGACCCAGTACTTC,CASSPRPGLEETQYF
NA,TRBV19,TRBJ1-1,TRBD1,TGTGCCAGTAATAGGAGAGGACAGGGAAACACTGAAGCTTTCTTT,CASNRRGQGNTEAFF
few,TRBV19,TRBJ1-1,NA,TGTGCCAGTAGTATGAAGCGGAACACTGAAGCTTTCTTT,CASSMKRNTEAFF
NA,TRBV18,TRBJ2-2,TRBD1,TGTGCCAGCTCACCGTCTGGACAGGGGGCGCCCACCGGGGAGCTGTTTTTT,CASSPSGQGAPTGELFF
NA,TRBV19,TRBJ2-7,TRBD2,TGTGCCAGTAGTATCCGGCCTAGCGGCTACGAGCAGTACTTC,CASSIRPSGYEQYF
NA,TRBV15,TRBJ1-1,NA,TGTGCCACCAGCAGGGCCTTCTCGGGGGGCATCCGGGAAGCTTTCTTT,CATSRAFSGGIREAFF
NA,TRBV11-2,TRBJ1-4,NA,TGTGCCAGCAGCCTTTGGGAGGTTGAAAAACTGTTTTTT,CASSLWEVEKLFF
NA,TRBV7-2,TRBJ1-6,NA,TGTGCCAGCAGCTTAGGGGCAGTCTATAATTCACCCCTCCACTTT,CASSLGAVYNSPLHF
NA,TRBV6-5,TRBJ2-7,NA,TGTGCCAGCAGTTTTTATCGGGGTCAAGGGGAGCAGTACTTC,CASSFYRGQGEQYF
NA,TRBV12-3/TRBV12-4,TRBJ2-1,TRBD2,TGTGCCAGTAGGGCAGCGGGGAGCAATGAGCAGTTCTTC,CASRAAGSNEQFF
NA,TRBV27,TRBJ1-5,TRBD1,TGTGCCAGCAGTTTGATGGGACAGGGTAATCAGCCCCAGCATTTT,CASSLMGQGNQPQHF
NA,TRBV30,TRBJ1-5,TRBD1,TGTGCCTGGAGTCCCAACGACAGGGGGGTCAATCAGCCCCAGCATTTT,CAWSPNDRGVNQPQHF
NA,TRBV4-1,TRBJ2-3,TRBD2,TGCGCCAGCAGACCTCCGGGGGGGCCCACAGATACGCAGTATTTT,CASRPPGGPTDTQYF
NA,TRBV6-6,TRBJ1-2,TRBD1,TGTGCCAGCAGTCCCGGGACAGGCCACAGAGGTTTTTACTATGGCTACACCTTC,CASSPGTGHRGFYYGYTF
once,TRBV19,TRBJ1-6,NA,TGTGCCAGTAGTATAGAAGGGCAGCGGTCACCCCTCCACTTT,CASSIEGQRSPLHF
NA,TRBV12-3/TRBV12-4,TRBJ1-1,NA,TGTGCCAGCAGTTTCGGACAGAACACTGAAGCTTTCTTT,CASSFGQNTEAFF
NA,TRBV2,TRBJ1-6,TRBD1,TGTGCCAGCAGTGTGGGACAGGGGCGATCACCCCTCCACTTT,CASSVGQGRSPLHF
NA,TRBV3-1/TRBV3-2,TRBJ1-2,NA,TGTGCCAGCAGCCTGGACAGCTATGGCTACACCTTC,CASSLDSYGYTF
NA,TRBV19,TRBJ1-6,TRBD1,TGTGCCAGTAGTATGGGACAGCTTAATTCACCCCTCCACTTT,CASSMGQLNSPLHF
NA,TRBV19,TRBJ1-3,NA,TGTGCCAGTAGTATGGAACAGGGAAACACCATATATTTT,CASSMEQGNTIYF
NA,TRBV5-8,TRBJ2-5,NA,TGTGCCAGCAGCTTGAAGGGACAAACCCCGGCAGAGACCCAGTACTTC,CASSLKGQTPAETQYF
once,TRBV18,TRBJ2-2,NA,TGTGCCAGCTCACCAAGGCAGGCGAACACCGGGGAGCTGTTTTTT,CASSPRQANTGELFF
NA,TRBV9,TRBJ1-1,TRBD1,TGTGCCAGCAGCGTGGGACAGGGGGCGTCTGGCCCCGAAGCTTTCTTT,CASSVGQGASGPEAFF
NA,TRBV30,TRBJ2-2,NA,TGTGCCTGGAGTTTAACCTTACGGACCGGGGAGCTGTTTTTT,CAWSLTLRTGELFF
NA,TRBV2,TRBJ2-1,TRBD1,TGTGCCAGCAGCCAGGGACAGGGGTACTACAATGAGCAGTTCTTC,CASSQGQGYYNEQFF
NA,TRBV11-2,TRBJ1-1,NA,TGTGCCAGCAGCTTACAGACAGGGAACACTGAAGCTTTCTTT,CASSLQTGNTEAFF
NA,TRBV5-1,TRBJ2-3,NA,TGCGCCAGCAGCTTGGACACCTCAGATACGCAGTATTTT,CASSLDTSDTQYF
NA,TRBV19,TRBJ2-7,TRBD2,TGTGCCAGTACGGGCCAGCGGGGGCTATACGAGCAGTACTTC,CASTGQRGLYEQYF
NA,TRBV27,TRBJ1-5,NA,TGTGCCAGCAAGCGCAGGGGTAACAATCAGCCCCAGCATTTT,CASKRRGNNQPQHF
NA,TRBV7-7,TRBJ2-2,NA,TGTGCCAGCAGCCCGGCCCCGAGGTCCGGGGAGCTGTTTTTT,CASSPAPRSGELFF
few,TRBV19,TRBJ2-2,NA,TGTGCCAGTAGTACCTTTACTACTACCGGGGAGCTGTTTTTT,CASSTFTTTGELFF
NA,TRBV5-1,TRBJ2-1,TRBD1,TGCGCCAGCAGCTTTGGGACAGGGAACAATGAGCAGTTCTTC,CASSFGTGNNEQFF
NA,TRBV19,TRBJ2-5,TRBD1,TGTGCCAGTAGTAAGGGACAGCTCCAAGAGACCCAGTACTTC,CASSKGQLQETQYF
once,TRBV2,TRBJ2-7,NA,TGTGCCAGCAGCTCGCAGGGCTACGAGCAGTACTTC,CASSSQGYEQYF
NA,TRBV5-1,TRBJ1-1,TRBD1,TGCGCCAGCAGCACCTCTACAGGGGGCCTCGATGAAGCTTTCTTT,CASSTSTGGLDEAFF
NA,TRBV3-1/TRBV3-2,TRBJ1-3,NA,TGTGCCAGCAGCCCTCAGCAGGGGACCGCTGGAAACACCATATATTTT,CASSPQQGTAGNTIYF
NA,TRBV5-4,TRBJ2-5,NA,TGTGCCAGCAGGCGTAACCAAGAGACCCAGTACTTC,CASRRNQETQYF
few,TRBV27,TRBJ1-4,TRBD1,TGTGCCAGCAGTCCCCGGACAGGACGTGAAAAACTGTTTTTT,CASSPRTGREKLFF